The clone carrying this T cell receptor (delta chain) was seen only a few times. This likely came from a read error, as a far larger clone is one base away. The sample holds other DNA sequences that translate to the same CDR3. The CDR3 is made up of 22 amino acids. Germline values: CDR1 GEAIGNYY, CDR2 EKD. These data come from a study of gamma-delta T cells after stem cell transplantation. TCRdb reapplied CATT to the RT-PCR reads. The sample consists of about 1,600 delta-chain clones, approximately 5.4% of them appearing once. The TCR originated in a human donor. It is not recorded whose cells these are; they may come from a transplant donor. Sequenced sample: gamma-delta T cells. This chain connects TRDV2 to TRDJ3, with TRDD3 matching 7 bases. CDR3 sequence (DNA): TGTGCCTGTGACACCGGTTTGGGTCCCCACTGGGGAAGCTCCTGGGACACTCGACAGATGTTTTTC. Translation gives CACDTGLGPHWGSSWDTRQMFF.